This T cell receptor (beta chain) derives from a study of blood T cell repertoires in COVID-19 (TCRdb year 2020). Looking at the study overall: The collaborator samples originated in the United States, Italy and Spain and spanned the acute and convalescent phases of COVID-19. The material from the prospective study consisted of cDNA or gDNA derived from T cells, B-cell-depleted T cells, or PBMCs. The repertoires were released in a freely available public database meant as a resource for research on the immune response to SARS-CoV-2. Subjects who had been exposed to COVID-19, were actively infected with it, or had recovered from it provided the deeply sampled blood TCRbeta repertoires that made up the dataset. HLA class I and class II types, where available, came from metadata supplied by the sample provider rather than from assay-based typing. Nearly every sample came with metadata listing a de-identified subject ID, COVID-19 status, age in years and sex. Samples came from the ongoing ImmuneRACE study (first 160 participants) plus 1,254 subjects from 6 global collaborators. General conclusions and limits of the study: How much clinical and demographic metadata was included differed by source and by participant, and the metadata was provided uncurated.

Note on this clone: Its antigen remains undetermined. Base qualities are missing; no much larger clone stands one base away.

From cysteine to phenylalanine, the CDR3 is 13 amino acids long. Solely the CDR3 DNA is kept, with 39 bases framed from the first base. The germline V gene yields SNHLY for CDR1 and FYNNEI for CDR2. V lost 4 bases and J lost 3 bases; the stretch between them is 9 bases long. Collaborating institutions collected whole blood in K2EDTA tubes following their own protocols. For TCRbeta analysis, collaborators shipped samples as frozen whole blood, isolated PBMCs, or DNA extracted from either of those sample types. The immunoSEQ Assay, a bias-controlled multiplex PCR, was used to amplify TCRbeta CDR3 regions from genomic DNA. Per the original workflow: Within the assay, amplification of reference gene primers was used to estimate how many nucleated cells each sample contained. To quantify the absolute abundance of each unique TCRbeta CDR3 rearrangement, sequence reads were collapsed and filtered. For each sample, productive Simpson clonality was calculated by taking the square root of Simpson's diversity index across productive rearrangements. TCRdb re-hosts the immuneACCESS table, in-frame sequences only. Its copies lack some clones; in the studies checked, an unresolved V gene accounts for under half of them, and the cause for the rest is not known. V and J calls and clone size are those listed in that table; D and trimming were worked out from the DNA. This sample lists around 700,000 clones; just under 90% were detected once. Of the sample, roughly 0.25% falls within the top ten clones.

Sequenced: peripheral blood. The V and J segments used are TRBV2 and TRBJ2-5; a weak D assignment points to TRBD1 (5 bases agree). The sequence was collected from a woman under 30 with acute or convalescent COVID-19. The CDR3 protein: CASSVGREETQYF. The base sequence is TGTGCCAGCAGTGTGGGCAGGGAAGAGACCCAGTACTTC.